A selection of T cell receptor beta chains follows, all from one sample in a study of T cells in Graves' hyperthyroidism and ophthalmopathy. TCRdb used MiXCR to reprocess the multiplex PCR reads, holding one entry per CDR3 protein. The sample lists a few hundred thousand distinct CDR3 sequences, more than 20% occurring once. The sequencing input was blood. The source of these receptors is a man younger than 35 with Graves' hyperthyroidism. The CDR3 runs from the conserved cysteine through the conserved F or W. A D gene is named only where the DNA matches it firmly. Not all rows give a size; the values are once, few, many and, for expanded clones, a class.

d_gene,j_gene,abundance,v_gene,CDR3nt,CDR3aa
NA,TRBJ1-2,many,TRBV5-1,TGCGCCAGCAGCTCCAGTCAGGTGGCCAACTATGGCTACACCTTC,CASSSSQVANYGYTF
NA,TRBJ2-7,NA,TRBV7-8,TGTGCCAGCAGCTTGACCCGACTACCCCTTTATTCCTACGAGCAGTACTTC,CASSLTRLPLYSYEQYF
NA,TRBJ1-2,NA,TRBV13,TGTGCCAGCAGCGCCTCAGGCTGGGGTCGTCCCAACTATGGCTACACCTTC,CASSASGWGRPNYGYTF
NA,TRBJ1-5,few,TRBV12-3/TRBV12-4,TGTGCCAGCAGTTCCCCCATTGGGGACTTTAGCAATCAGCCCCAGCATTTT,CASSSPIGDFSNQPQHF
NA,TRBJ1-5,many,TRBV6-1,TGTGCCAGCAGTGAAGTCCAGGAAAATCAGCCCCAGCATTTT,CASSEVQENQPQHF
NA,TRBJ1-1,many,TRBV12-3/TRBV12-4,TGTGCCAGCAGCAAGACAGAGATGAACACTGAAGCTTTCTTT,CASSKTEMNTEAFF
NA,TRBJ1-1,NA,TRBV12-3/TRBV12-4,TGTGCCAGCAGTCTGGACAGAATTACCACTGAAGCTTTCTTT,CASSLDRITTEAFF
TRBD1,TRBJ2-7,many,TRBV29-1,TGCAGCGTTCGGGACAGTGCGTCCTACGAGCAGTACTTC,CSVRDSASYEQYF
NA,TRBJ1-2,NA,TRBV12-3/TRBV12-4,TGTGCCAGCACCCCGGGGGCGGAATGGAGCTATGGCTACACCTTC,CASTPGAEWSYGYTF
NA,TRBJ2-7,few,TRBV5-4,TGTGCCAGCAGCGTTACCTCTTCCGGTCCCTACGAGCAGTACTTC,CASSVTSSGPYEQYF
NA,TRBJ1-6,NA,TRBV3-1,TGTGCCAGCAGCCAATCGAGGGGTTCACCCCTCCACTTT,CASSQSRGSPLHF
NA,TRBJ1-5,many,TRBV2,TGTGCCAGCAGTGCAATCACCGAGCCCCAGCATTTT,CASSAITEPQHF
NA,TRBJ2-7,many,TRBV4-2,TGTGCCAGCAGCCAAGTGGGAGGTTGGGGGACCGCCTCCTACGAGCAGTACTTC,CASSQVGGWGTASYEQYF
NA,TRBJ1-2,few,TRBV7-9,TGTGCCAGCAGCTTAGCGGGGGGCGACGTCTATGGCTACACCTTC,CASSLAGGDVYGYTF
TRBD2,TRBJ2-2,NA,TRBV25-1,TGTGCCAGCAGCGTAGCTCCTAGCGGGGGATATGGCACCGGGGAGCTGTTTTTT,CASSVAPSGGYGTGELFF
NA,TRBJ1-5,many,TRBV20-1,TGCAGTGCTAGAGATATCAGGGAATATAGCAATCAGTCCCAGCATTTT,CSARDIREYSNQSQHF
NA,TRBJ2-7,NA,TRBV10-3,TGTGCCATCAGTGAGCGGGAGAGCAGCTACGAGCAGTACTTC,CAISERESSYEQYF
NA,TRBJ2-2,NA,TRBV10-2,TGCGCCAGCAGCCTAGGGACCGACGGGGAGCTGTTTTTT,CASSLGTDGELFF
TRBD2,TRBJ2-2,NA,TRBV6-1,TGTGCCAGCAGGCCGGGGCTAGCGGCGAACACCGGGGAGCTGTTTTTT,CASRPGLAANTGELFF
TRBD2,TRBJ2-5,many,TRBV12-3/TRBV12-4,TGTGCCAGCAGTTTAGCCGGGACTAGCGGGGGATTAAAGACCCAGTACTTC,CASSLAGTSGGLKTQYF
NA,TRBJ2-6,many,TRBV6-5,TGTGCCAGCAGTTACTCCACAGTCTCTGGGGCCAACGTCCTGACTTTC,CASSYSTVSGANVLTF
TRBD1,TRBJ1-4,few,TRBV20-1,TGCAGTGCGGAAGGGACAGGAGAAAATGAAAAACTGTTTTTT,CSAEGTGENEKLFF
TRBD1,TRBJ1-2,many,TRBV28,TGTGCCAGCAGAACAGGGGGCCGGGATGGCTACACCTTC,CASRTGGRDGYTF
TRBD1,TRBJ1-5,many,TRBV28,TGTGCCAGCAGTTCCTCGGGACAGGGCTTAAATCAGCCCCAGCATTTT,CASSSSGQGLNQPQHF
NA,TRBJ1-2,NA,TRBV6-1,TGTGCCAGCAGTACAGGGCTGTCCTATGGCTACACCTTC,CASSTGLSYGYTF
TRBD1,TRBJ1-5,NA,TRBV7-2,TGTGCCAGCAGGCTCGGGACAGCGAATCAGCCCCAGCATTTT,CASRLGTANQPQHF
NA,TRBJ1-1,NA,TRBV12-3/TRBV12-4,TGTGCCAGCAGTTCGGGACTCACGTACACTGATGCTTTCTTT,CASSSGLTYTDAFF
NA,TRBJ2-5,many,TRBV6-1,TGTGCCAGCAGCGATACTAGCCTGGAGACCCAGTACTTC,CASSDTSLETQYF
NA,TRBJ1-5,many,TRBV6-4,TGTGCCAGCAGAGACGACGGTGGGAGGCGATTCGGCCAGCCCCAGCATTTT,CASRDDGGRRFGQPQHF
NA,TRBJ1-1,few,TRBV4-1,TGCGCCAGCAGCCAAGTGTCGGGGGAAGTGAACACTGAAGCTTTCTTT,CASSQVSGEVNTEAFF
TRBD1,TRBJ1-2,once,TRBV5-1,TGCGCCAGCAGCGGCTGGACAGGGCAGGATGGCTACACCTTC,CASSGWTGQDGYTF
NA,TRBJ2-3,NA,TRBV30,TGTGCCTGGAGCATGGGGATAGATACGCAGTATTTT,CAWSMGIDTQYF
TRBD1,TRBJ2-7,once,TRBV6-8,TGTGCCAGCAGTTACGGGACAGTTCCTTACGAGCAGTACTTC,CASSYGTVPYEQYF
NA,TRBJ2-4,few,TRBV19,TGTGCCACGGAGGGGGCCGCCAAAAACATTCAGTACTTC,CATEGAAKNIQYF
TRBD1,TRBJ1-1,once,TRBV6-5,TGTGCCAGCAGTTTCTATTACAGGGGGCTCACTGAAGCTTTCTTT,CASSFYYRGLTEAFF
NA,TRBJ2-5,NA,TRBV12-3/TRBV12-4,TGTGCTAGCAGCCTCGAACCAGGGACCCAGTACTTC,CASSLEPGTQYF
NA,TRBJ1-2,many,TRBV6-1,TGTGCCAGCAGCCATAGCAAAAACTATGGCTACACCTTC,CASSHSKNYGYTF
NA,TRBJ2-3,NA,TRBV30,TGTGCCTACTCTCAGGCAGATACGCAGTATTTT,CAYSQADTQYF
NA,TRBJ1-2,NA,TRBV28,TGTGCCAGCAGTTTATACACAGGGAGATGGGACTATGGCTACACCTTC,CASSLYTGRWDYGYTF
TRBD2,TRBJ2-2,NA,TRBV7-2,TGTGCCAGCAGACCTACTCTAGCGGGAGCCGGGGAGCTGTTTTTT,CASRPTLAGAGELFF
NA,TRBJ2-2,many,TRBV19,TGTGCCTGCGAGGGGGGATCCGGGGAGCTGTTTTTT,CACEGGSGELFF
TRBD1,TRBJ1-2,many,TRBV12-3/TRBV12-4,TGTGCCAGCAGCCTCACCGGGACAGGGCCCTATGGCTACACCTTC,CASSLTGTGPYGYTF
NA,TRBJ2-7,many,TRBV28,TGTGCCAGCAGTTTAGGGATAGCTCTAAGCCCCTACGAGCAGTACTTC,CASSLGIALSPYEQYF
TRBD1,TRBJ1-1,once,TRBV28,TGTGCCAGCAGTTCCGGGGGACAGACGAACACTGAAGCTTTCTTT,CASSSGGQTNTEAFF
NA,TRBJ2-2,many,TRBV5-6,TGTGCCAGCACCTACCGGGCCGGGGAGCTGTTTTTT,CASTYRAGELFF
NA,TRBJ1-2,many,TRBV5-4,TGTGCCAGCAGCTTGGATAGTAGAGGCTATGGCTACACCTTC,CASSLDSRGYGYTF
NA,TRBJ1-1,many,TRBV9,TGTGCCAGCAGCGTAGTTTCCGCCGGAACTGAAGCTTTCTTT,CASSVVSAGTEAFF
NA,TRBJ2-7,NA,TRBV12-3/TRBV12-4,TGTGCCATCAGTCTTGGGACTGGGCCCTACGAGCAGTACTTC,CAISLGTGPYEQYF
TRBD1,TRBJ1-2,NA,TRBV6-1,TGTGCCAGCAGTGAAGGGACAGGCCCCCTCTATGGCTACACCTTC,CASSEGTGPLYGYTF
NA,TRBJ1-5,many,TRBV6-1,TGTGCCAGCAGGAATGACCAGGGGTCGGGCAATCAGCCCCAGCATTTT,CASRNDQGSGNQPQHF
NA,TRBJ1-1,many,TRBV20-1,TGCAGTTCAAACATGGAGATGAACACTGAAGCTTTCTTT,CSSNMEMNTEAFF
NA,TRBJ1-2,many,TRBV13,TGTGCCAGCAGCTGGATAGGCTATGGCTACACCTTC,CASSWIGYGYTF
NA,TRBJ2-7,many,TRBV11-2,TGTGCCAGCAGCTTAAGTTACGGGGAAAGCTCCTACGAGCAGTACTTC,CASSLSYGESSYEQYF
TRBD1,TRBJ1-5,many,TRBV28,TGTGCCAGCACCCTACAGGGGGGAGGACAGCCCCAGCATTTT,CASTLQGGGQPQHF
TRBD1,TRBJ2-7,NA,TRBV24-1,TGTGCCACCGGAGACTCGAGACAGGGGTACGAGCAGTACTTC,CATGDSRQGYEQYF
NA,TRBJ1-2,many,TRBV12-3/TRBV12-4,TGTGCCAGCAGTACAGGGACCTATGGCTACACCTTC,CASSTGTYGYTF
NA,TRBJ2-5,many,TRBV29-1,TGCAGCGTTGAACTGGTGCGCGAGACCCAGTACTTC,CSVELVRETQYF
NA,TRBJ1-5,many,TRBV28,TGTGCCAGCAGTCCGCGATATAGCAATCAGCCCCAGCATTTT,CASSPRYSNQPQHF
TRBD2,TRBJ2-7,NA,TRBV29-1,TGCAGCGTTGTCCGGGAGGCTTACGAGCAGTACTTC,CSVVREAYEQYF